Listed here are 8 T cell receptor beta chains from one sample, sequenced in a study of cytotoxic CD8 clonotypes in ibrutinib-treated CLL. Profiling relied on immunoSEQ multiplex PCR, and the TCRdb table lists in-frame clones only, not all of them. This sample has about 160,000 clones, with roughly 77% found just once. Sequences were derived from PBMCs, sampled after 12 months of ibrutinib treatment. The receptor source for this set is a human donor with chronic lymphocytic leukemia.

This chain links TRBV28 with TRBJ2-2; 10 nucleotides line up with TRBD2. V shed 4 bases, J shed 3 bases, and the junction held 2 bases outside the gene matches. CDR1 and CDR2 (germline): MDHEN, SYDVKM. The CDR3 length is 15 residues. The CDR3 DNA sequence: TGTGCCAGCAGTTCTAGCGGGGGATACACCGGGGAGCTGTTTTTT. Protein product: CASSSSGGYTGELFF. The full variable domain, in which reference TRBV28 and TRBJ2-2 provide the parts outside the CDR3, is DVKVTQSSRYLVKRTGEKVFLECVQDMDHENMFWYRQDPGLGLRLIYFSYDVKMKEKGDIPEGYSVSREKKERFSLILESASTNQTSMYLCASSSSGGYTGELFFGEGSRLTVL.

The chain uses TRBV27 and TRBJ2-5, with 9 bases matching TRBD2. The CDR3 is made up of 16 amino acids. Germline V CDR1 and CDR2: MNHEY, SMNVEV (reference sequence). V dropped 4 bases and J dropped 5; count of bases not matched to a gene: 11. CDR3 coding DNA: TGTGCCAGCAGTTCCCGCCGTAGCGGGAGTGGGGAGACCCAGTACTTC. Translating it yields CASSSRRSGSGETQYF.

The rearrangement joins TRBV19 to TRBJ2-1; 7 bases match TRBD1. The CDR3 length is 14 residues. Trimming cost V 5 bases and J 5 bases; bases outside gene matches: 6. The V gene's germline CDR1 is LNHDA and CDR2 SQIVND (reference sequence). The CDR3 spells CASSPRTGDNEQFF. The CDR3 nucleotides read TGTGCCAGTAGTCCCCGGACAGGTGACAATGAGCAGTTCTTC.

The chain is built from TRBV10-3 and TRBJ2-3, with D perhaps matching TRBD1 (5 bases). Trimming took off 6 bases at V and 1 base at J, with 17 bases between the two ends. From germline, CDR1 is ENHRY and CDR2 SYGVKD. This CDR3 has 16 amino acids. The CDR3 nucleotides are TGTGCCATCAGGCCTAGGACAACACGAGGCACAGATACGCAGTATTTT. Its protein product is CAIRPRTTRGTDTQYF.

The V gene is TRBV4-1, the J gene TRBJ2-7; weak D call: TRBD2 (6 bases). CDR3 length equals 18 residues. Germline values: CDR1 MGHRA, CDR2 YSYEKL. Trimming removed 0 bases from V and 10 bases from J, with 28 bases in between. The CDR3, as DNA: TGCGCCAGCAGCCAAGATTGGCGCCCCACCGGGACTGGGGACGTTCAGTACTTC. Translated: CASSQDWRPTGTGDVQYF.

J is TRBJ2-5 and V is TRBV7-8; D call uncertain. The tail of the sequence fits TRBJ2-7 better, so the J call may be wrong. The CDR3 sequence is 14 residues long. Germline lookup yields CDR1 SGHVS and CDR2 FQNEAQ. The CDR3 DNA is TGTGCCAGCAGCTTAAGGGCTCGCTCCTACGAGCAGTACTTC. Its translation is CASSLRARSYEQYF.

The J gene is TRBJ1-2, the V gene TRBV2; TRBD1 aligns across 7 bases. The germline CDR1 and CDR2 sequences are SNHLY and FYNNEI. This CDR3 comprises 13 residues. V lost 3 bases to trimming and J lost 7 bases; unmatched junction nucleotides: 5. CDR3 loop: CASSDWDRGGYTF. The CDR3 coding sequence is TGTGCCAGCAGTGATTGGGACAGAGGTGGCTACACCTTC. Full variable domain (remainder filled in from reference TRBV2 and TRBJ1-2): EPEVTQTPSHQVTQMGQEVILRCVPISNHLYFYWYRQILGQKVEFLVSFYNNEISEKSEIFDDQFSVERPDGSNFTLKIRSTKLEDSAMYFCASSDWDRGGYTFGSGTRLTVV.

V is TRBV4-3 and J is TRBJ2-7; TRBD1 aligns across 7 bases. After removal of 4 bases from V and 3 bases from J, the junction contained 6 bases not matched to a gene. This CDR3 spans 14 amino acids. In germline, CDR1 is LGHNA, CDR2 YSLEER. CDR3 nucleotides: TGCGCCAGCAGCCTACATACAGGGGACTACGAGCAGTACTTC. Protein: CASSLHTGDYEQYF.